The rows below give T cell receptor beta chains drawn from one sample of a study of OX40 agonist ivuxolimab in advanced cancers. The assay was immunoSEQ multiplex PCR, and TCRdb's table has in-frame clones only and misses some. Seen here are about 10,000 clones, 86% observed once, and the top ten hold roughly 13%. Sequenced material: CD4+ or CD8+ T cells sorted from blood, taken in a trial of the OX40 agonist ivuxolimab. The receptors were gathered from an adult with an advanced solid tumor such as melanoma, head and neck, liver or kidney cancer. CDR3s include the opening cysteine and the closing phenylalanine or tryptophan. The order of the fields is D gene, clone size, V gene, J gene, CDR3 DNA, CDR3 protein. The D gene is left open where the match is weak. Where a row states a size, it is once, few, many or the class of an expanded clone; other rows omit it.

TRBD1,.,TRBV7-9,TRBJ1-2,TGTGCCAGCAGCTTCGGTGGGACAGATGGCTACACCTTC,CASSFGGTDGYTF
.,.,TRBV7-9,TRBJ1-3,TGTGCCAGCAGCTTGGTAGGGGGCTCTGGAAACACCATATATTTT,CASSLVGGSGNTIYF
TRBD1,.,TRBV4-1,TRBJ2-1,TGCGCCAGCAGCCGCAACCCGGGACAGGGGGACAATGAGCAGTTCTTC,CASSRNPGQGDNEQFF
.,.,TRBV19,TRBJ1-5,TGTGCCAGCAGACAGGGCAATCAGCCCCAGCATTTT,CASRQGNQPQHF
.,.,TRBV13,TRBJ2-6,TGTGCCAGCACGGGTACAGGTAGAAAGGCTGGGGCCAACGTCCTGACTTTC,CASTGTGRKAGANVLTF
TRBD1,.,TRBV5-1,TRBJ2-2,TGCGCCAGCTCACAAGGGACAGGGGTTGGGAACACCGGGGAGCTGTTTTTT,CASSQGTGVGNTGELFF
.,once,TRBV6-5,TRBJ2-1,TGTGCCAGCACCGATATGAATGAGCAGTTCTTC,CASTDMNEQFF
.,medium-sized,TRBV5-4,TRBJ2-2,TGTGCCAGCAGCTTGGACAGCAGGGAGCTGTTTTTT,CASSLDSRELFF
.,.,TRBV29-1,TRBJ1-1,TGCAGCGTTGAAGATCAGGGCAGCCAGAACACTGAAGCTTTCTTT,CSVEDQGSQNTEAFF
TRBD1,.,TRBV4-1,TRBJ2-3,TGCGCCAGCAGCCAAGAACCAGGACAGGAGAGGGGAGATACGCAGTATTTT,CASSQEPGQERGDTQYF
.,.,TRBV6-1,TRBJ1-5,TGTGCCAGCAGCCCTGGCCTTAGCAATCAGCCCCAGCATTTT,CASSPGLSNQPQHF
TRBD2,.,TRBV7-7,TRBJ2-3,TGTGCCAGCAGCTTAAGCGGGGGGGCGGCAGATACGCAGTATTTT,CASSLSGGAADTQYF
.,.,TRBV11-3,TRBJ2-2,TGTGCCAGCAGCCCCCCCTCCGGGGAGCTGTTTTTT,CASSPPSGELFF
TRBD1,.,TRBV11-2,TRBJ1-1,TGTGCCAGCAGCTTGGGTCTCAGGGGGCGCTTCACTGAAGCTTTCTTT,CASSLGLRGRFTEAFF
.,.,TRBV4-1,TRBJ1-6,TGCGCCAGCAGCCAAGAGGGGGGACACCTTAGTTCACCCCTCCACTTT,CASSQEGGHLSSPLHF
TRBD2,once,TRBV5-1,TRBJ2-1,TGCGCCAGCAGCTTTAGCGGGGGCTCCTACAATGAGCAGTTCTTC,CASSFSGGSYNEQFF
.,.,TRBV13,TRBJ1-2,TGTGCCAGCAGCTTAGGGACCGACAACTATGGCTACACCTTC,CASSLGTDNYGYTF
.,.,TRBV7-9,TRBJ2-7,TGTGCCAGCAGCTTAGGGGAAGAGCAGTACTTC,CASSLGEEQYF
.,.,TRBV7-9,TRBJ1-5,TGTGCCAGCAGCTTAGAAGGTTATAGCAATCAGCCCCAGCATTTT,CASSLEGYSNQPQHF
TRBD1,.,TRBV2,TRBJ1-3,TGTGCCAGCAGCGGAGGCAGGGGGCTTGGAAACACCATATATTTT,CASSGGRGLGNTIYF
TRBD2,.,TRBV2,TRBJ2-1,TGTGCCAGCAGACCGACTAGCGGGGGACTTAATGAGCAGTTCTTC,CASRPTSGGLNEQFF
.,.,TRBV28,TRBJ2-7,TGTGCCAGCAGTTTCTTCCAGAAGGGCGAGCAGTACTTC,CASSFFQKGEQYF
.,few,TRBV7-9,TRBJ2-3,TGTGCCAGCAGCTTAGGGGACGATACGCAGTATTTT,CASSLGDDTQYF
.,.,TRBV6-1,TRBJ1-2,TGTGCCAGCAGTGAACTGGGACTTTCGGATGGCTACACCTTC,CASSELGLSDGYTF
TRBD1,.,TRBV7-9,TRBJ1-4,TGTGCCAGCAGCCCGGTCCCGGGACAGGGTGGAAATGAAAAACTGTTTTTT,CASSPVPGQGGNEKLFF
.,.,TRBV7-9,TRBJ1-1,TGTGCCAGCAGCTTAGGCAGTGAAGCTTTCTTT,CASSLGSEAFF
TRBD1,.,TRBV27,TRBJ1-5,TGTGCCAGCAGTAAAGCAGGGGGCGGCAATCAGCCCCAGCATTTT,CASSKAGGGNQPQHF
.,.,TRBV5-6,TRBJ1-1,TGTGCCAGCAGCTTGGAGGGGGGCTGGGGTGAAGCTTTCTTT,CASSLEGGWGEAFF
.,.,TRBV27,TRBJ2-7,TGTGCCAGCAGTTTATGGGGGGAAACCTACGAGCAGTACTTC,CASSLWGETYEQYF
.,.,TRBV4-1,TRBJ1-3,TGCGCCAGCAGCCAGTTCTACTCTGGAAACACCATATATTTT,CASSQFYSGNTIYF
.,.,TRBV5-6,TRBJ1-3,TGTGCCAGCAGCTTGGAGGGTACTTCTGGAAACACCATATATTTT,CASSLEGTSGNTIYF
.,once,TRBV6-5,TRBJ1-1,TGTGCCAGCGGCTACACTGAAGCTTTCTTT,CASGYTEAFF
.,.,TRBV5-4,TRBJ1-1,TGTGCCAGCAGCCCCTCTTTGTCTGGCACTGAAGCTTTCTTT,CASSPSLSGTEAFF
.,.,TRBV2,TRBJ2-1,TGTGCCAGCACAGGCAGGGTCAATGAGCAGTTCTTC,CASTGRVNEQFF
TRBD1,once,TRBV5-6,TRBJ2-7,TGTGCCAGCATGGGACAGGACCTCGCCGAGCAGTACTTC,CASMGQDLAEQYF
.,.,TRBV25-1,TRBJ1-5,TGTGCCAGCAATCAGGGCGGGGATCAGCCCCAGCATTTT,CASNQGGDQPQHF
TRBD2,.,TRBV27,TRBJ2-5,TGTGCCAGCAGTTTAGGGCTAGCGGGGGCAGAGACCCAGTACTTC,CASSLGLAGAETQYF
.,once,TRBV6-1,TRBJ2-1,TGTGCCAGCAGGGAACAAGTAATCAGCTCCTACAATGAGCAGTTCTTC,CASREQVISSYNEQFF
.,.,TRBV6-5,TRBJ2-1,TGTGCCAGCAGCCCCGGCCTGCCCTACAATGAGCAGTTCTTC,CASSPGLPYNEQFF
TRBD2,once,TRBV7-9,TRBJ2-2,TGTGCCAGCATCCGTCTAGCGGAGACCATAGGCACCGGGGAGCTGTTTTTT,CASIRLAETIGTGELFF
TRBD2,.,TRBV7-9,TRBJ2-1,TGTGCCAGCAGCTTAGCGGAAGTAGCGGGGGGATTTGAGCAGTTCTTC,CASSLAEVAGGFEQFF
.,.,TRBV11-2,TRBJ2-2,TGTGCCAGCAGCTTAGTACCCGGGGAGCTGTTTTTT,CASSLVPGELFF
TRBD1,.,TRBV19,TRBJ1-5,TGTGCCAGTAGTATACCCCGGGGACAGGTAATCGATCAGCCCCAGCATTTT,CASSIPRGQVIDQPQHF
TRBD1,.,TRBV15,TRBJ2-7,TGTGCCACCAGCAGAGATAGGGGACAGGGTACCTACGAGCAGTACTTC,CATSRDRGQGTYEQYF
TRBD2,.,TRBV11-2,TRBJ2-1,TGTGCCAGCAGCTTATACTTAGCGGGGGACTACAATGAGCAGTTCTTC,CASSLYLAGDYNEQFF
.,.,TRBV5-4,TRBJ2-7,TGTGCCAGCAGCTTGGTACCGGGGGAAGGGGTCGAGCAGTACTTC,CASSLVPGEGVEQYF
.,.,TRBV27,TRBJ2-3,TGTGCCAGCAGTCCCCGGCCTTTGGGGGGTCATACGCAGTATTTT,CASSPRPLGGHTQYF
TRBD1,medium-sized,TRBV7-9,TRBJ2-5,TGTGCCAGCAGTTACTCCGGACAGGGGATCGGGGAGACCCAGTACTTC,CASSYSGQGIGETQYF
.,.,TRBV29-1,TRBJ1-5,TGCAGCGTTGATCCCAGTCTAGGCAATCAGCCCCAGCATTTT,CSVDPSLGNQPQHF
.,.,TRBV9,TRBJ1-2,TGTGCCAGCAGCGTAGGGGGCGGCGGCTATGGCTACACCTTC,CASSVGGGGYGYTF
.,.,TRBV28,TRBJ1-5,TGTGCCAGCAGTTTTATGGGGATCAATCAGCCCCAGCATTTT,CASSFMGINQPQHF
.,.,TRBV5-1,TRBJ2-1,TGCGCCAGCAGCTTGAGCAGGGTATCAAATGAGCAGTTCTTC,CASSLSRVSNEQFF